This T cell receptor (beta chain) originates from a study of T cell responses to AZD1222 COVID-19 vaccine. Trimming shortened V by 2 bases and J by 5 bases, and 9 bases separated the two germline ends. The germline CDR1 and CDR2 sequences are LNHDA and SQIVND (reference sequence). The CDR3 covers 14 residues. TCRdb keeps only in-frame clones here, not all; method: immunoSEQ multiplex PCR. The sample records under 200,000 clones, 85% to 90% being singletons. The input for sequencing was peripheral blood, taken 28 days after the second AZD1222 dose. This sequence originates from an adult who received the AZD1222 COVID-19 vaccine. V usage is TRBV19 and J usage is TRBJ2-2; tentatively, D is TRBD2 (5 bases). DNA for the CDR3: TGTGCCAGTAGTATAATTGGCGGGACCGGGGAGCTGTTTTTT. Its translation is CASSIIGGTGELFF. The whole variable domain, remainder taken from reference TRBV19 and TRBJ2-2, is DGGITQSPKYLFRKEGQNVTLSCEQNLNHDAMYWYRQDPGQGLRLIYYSQIVNDFQKGDIAEGYSVSREKKESFPLTVTSAQKNPTAFYLCASSIIGGTGELFFGEGSRLTVL.